The rows below give T cell receptor beta chains drawn from one sample of a study of cytomegalovirus exposure and HLA in healthy donors. Clones were read by immunoSEQ multiplex PCR, and TCRdb kept only the in-frame ones, dropping some. There are roughly 200,000 clones in the sample; over 60% occur only once, and 0.63% lies in the top ten. The sample consisted of PBMCs. Receptor source: a man younger than 30 in good health and CMV-seronegative. CDR3s include the opening cysteine and the closing phenylalanine or tryptophan. D genes are given only for firm matches. Rows may omit the clone size; those that give it use once, few, many or a size class.

clone_size	j_call	v_call	d_call	cdr3_aa	cdr3_nt
-	TRBJ2-7	TRBV14	-	CASSQEAGSYEQYF	TGTGCCAGCAGTCAAGAGGCGGGTTCCTACGAGCAGTACTTC
few	TRBJ2-7	TRBV5-6	TRBD2	CASSPGLWGGVPYEQYF	TGTGCCAGCAGCCCGGGGCTATGGGGAGGGGTCCCCTACGAGCAGTACTTC
-	TRBJ1-1	TRBV30	-	CAWNRGGGSTEAFF	TGTGCCTGGAACCGGGGGGGAGGGAGCACTGAAGCTTTCTTT
-	TRBJ2-1	TRBV5-4	TRBD2	CASSLGLAGSGYNEQFF	TGTGCCAGCAGCTTGGGACTAGCGGGATCCGGCTACAATGAGCAGTTCTTC
-	TRBJ2-7	TRBV6-1	TRBD2	CASSSGEKYEQYF	TGTGCCAGTTCTAGCGGCGAGAAGTACGAGCAGTACTTC
-	TRBJ2-7	TRBV18	TRBD1	CASSPSGGEQYF	TGTGCCAGCTCACCCTCAGGGGGAGAGCAGTACTTC
-	TRBJ1-5	TRBV2	TRBD1	CASSGTGGQPQHF	TGTGCCAGCAGTGGGACAGGGGGTCAGCCCCAGCATTTT
-	TRBJ2-3	TRBV7-9	TRBD1	CASSWTGGTDTQYF	TGTGCCAGCAGCTGGACAGGGGGGACAGATACGCAGTATTTT
-	TRBJ1-4	TRBV19	-	CASRRGWGEKLFF	TGTGCCAGCCGTAGAGGGTGGGGTGAAAAACTGTTTTTT
few	TRBJ2-7	TRBV5-1	-	CASSTGSSYEQYF	TGCGCCAGCAGCACGGGGAGCTCCTACGAGCAGTACTTC
-	TRBJ1-5	TRBV7-9	-	CASSYTENQPQHF	TGTGCCAGCAGCTATACAGAAAATCAGCCCCAGCATTTT
-	TRBJ2-5	TRBV2	TRBD2	CASSESSWDYQETQYF	TGTGCCAGCAGTGAATCCTCCTGGGACTATCAAGAGACCCAGTACTTC
-	TRBJ1-1	TRBV7-9	-	CASSQGVTEAFF	TGTGCCAGCAGCCAAGGGGTAACTGAAGCTTTCTTT
-	TRBJ2-1	TRBV6-5	TRBD1	CASSYSRTGVFYEQFF	TGTGCCAGCAGTTATTCCAGGACAGGGGTCTTTTACGAGCAGTTCTTC
once	TRBJ1-1	TRBV9	-	CASSGEQGWLNTEAFF	TGTGCCAGCAGCGGAGAACAGGGTTGGTTAAACACTGAAGCTTTCTTT
-	TRBJ2-3	TRBV7-8	TRBD2	CASSLLISGITDTQYF	TGTGCCAGCAGCTTATTAATCAGCGGGATCACAGATACGCAGTATTTT
few	TRBJ2-7	TRBV5-1	-	CASSLGGSIHEQYF	TGCGCCAGCAGCTTGGGAGGGTCTATCCACGAGCAGTACTTC
-	TRBJ2-1	TRBV2	TRBD2	CASRIAGSSYNEQFF	TGTGCCAGCAGAATAGCGGGTAGCTCCTACAATGAGCAGTTCTTC
-	TRBJ1-2	TRBV19	-	CASSIPGDYGYTF	TGTGCCAGTAGTATACCGGGAGACTATGGCTACACCTTC
-	TRBJ2-7	TRBV2	TRBD1	CASSAGQGAPYEQYF	TGTGCCAGCAGCGCAGGACAGGGGGCGCCTTACGAGCAGTACTTC
-	TRBJ2-1	TRBV7-8	TRBD2	CASSPGLAELNEQFF	TGTGCCAGCAGCCCCGGACTAGCGGAGCTCAATGAGCAGTTCTTC
-	TRBJ1-5	TRBV19	TRBD1	CASSIRGRTSNQPQHF	TGTGCCAGTAGTATAAGGGGGCGGACTAGCAATCAGCCCCAGCATTTT
-	TRBJ1-2	TRBV30	TRBD1	CAWSGRQGALGTF	TGTGCCTGGAGTGGGAGACAGGGGGCGTTAGGCACCTTC
once	TRBJ1-3	TRBV21-1	-	CASSCPGAYAGNTIYF	TGTGCCAGCAGCTGTCCTGGGGCTTACGCTGGAAACACCATATATTTT
-	TRBJ1-5	TRBV27	TRBD1	CASQGSRDRNQPQHF	TGTGCCAGCCAGGGGAGCCGGGACAGAAATCAGCCCCAGCATTTT
-	TRBJ1-1	TRBV29-1	TRBD1	CSAFDRGRTEAFF	TGCAGCGCTTTTGACAGGGGAAGGACTGAAGCTTTCTTT
-	TRBJ1-5	TRBV2	-	CASSDSRNQPQHF	TGTGCCAGCAGTGATTCCAGAAATCAGCCCCAGCATTTT
-	TRBJ2-1	TRBV5-4	-	CASSLETRDNEQFF	TGTGCCAGCAGCTTGGAGACTAGAGACAATGAGCAGTTCTTC
-	TRBJ1-2	TRBV2	TRBD1	CASGRQGADYGYTF	TGTGCCAGCGGCAGACAGGGGGCGGACTATGGCTACACCTTC
few	TRBJ2-7	TRBV18	-	CASSPLTSWPGEQYF	TGTGCCAGCTCACCACTAACTAGCTGGCCAGGCGAGCAGTACTTC
few	TRBJ2-5	TRBV19	-	CASSRGHGETQYF	TGTGCCAGTTCCCGGGGACATGGGGAGACCCAGTACTTC
-	TRBJ2-1	TRBV11-2	TRBD1	CASSSPRGPYNEQFF	TGTGCCAGCAGCTCCCCCAGGGGGCCCTACAATGAGCAGTTCTTC
-	TRBJ1-2	TRBV5-4	-	CASSLERGGGYTF	TGTGCCAGCAGCTTAGAAAGGGGAGGTGGCTACACCTTC
-	TRBJ2-1	TRBV5-1	TRBD2	CASSPRASGSGSYNEQFF	TGCGCCAGCAGCCCGAGGGCTAGCGGGAGTGGGTCCTACAATGAGCAGTTCTTC
-	TRBJ2-7	TRBV27	-	CASSSPLEQYF	TGTGCCAGCAGTTCCCCCCTCGAGCAGTACTTC
-	TRBJ2-3	TRBV5-8	TRBD2	CASSYSGSGRRTDTQYF	TGTGCCAGCAGCTATAGCGGGAGTGGGAGACGCACAGATACGCAGTATTTT
-	TRBJ1-2	TRBV5-1	TRBD1	CASSFRQTGDGYTF	TGCGCCAGCAGCTTCAGGCAAACAGGGGATGGCTACACCTTC
-	TRBJ2-1	TRBV2	-	CASSEANREQFF	TGTGCCAGCAGTGAAGCGAATCGGGAGCAGTTCTTC
few	TRBJ1-5	TRBV10-3	TRBD1	CAISPDRAHQPQHF	TGTGCCATCAGCCCAGACAGGGCTCATCAGCCCCAGCATTTT
-	TRBJ1-2	TRBV30	-	CAWMGPPGFGYTF	TGTGCCTGGATGGGGCCACCGGGCTTTGGCTACACCTTC
-	TRBJ1-2	TRBV29-1	-	CSVEGSGGGYTF	TGCAGCGTTGAGGGTTCTGGCGGCGGCTACACCTTC
-	TRBJ1-2	TRBV28	TRBD1	CASSLYALTRGWGYTF	TGTGCCAGCAGTCTATATGCATTGACCAGGGGGTGGGGCTACACCTTC
once	TRBJ1-2	TRBV6-5	-	CASSYDRNYGYTF	TGTGCCAGCAGTTATGACAGGAACTATGGCTACACCTTC
-	TRBJ2-2	TRBV27	TRBD1	CASSPAGTGRTGELFF	TGTGCCAGCAGTCCCGCCGGGACAGGTCGGACCGGGGAGCTGTTTTTT
-	TRBJ1-3	TRBV19	TRBD1	CASSKGTGLGNTIYF	TGTGCCAGTAGTAAAGGGACAGGACTTGGAAACACCATATATTTT
-	TRBJ2-1	TRBV4-1	TRBD2	CASSLTLGLLYNEQFF	TGCGCCAGCAGCCTAACCCTGGGACTACTGTACAATGAGCAGTTCTTC
-	TRBJ2-1	TRBV2	-	CASSPDGAAFDEQFF	TGTGCCAGCAGCCCAGATGGGGCCGCATTCGATGAGCAGTTCTTC
-	TRBJ1-1	TRBV5-1	-	CASSFVGLNTEAFF	TGCGCCAGCAGCTTCGTAGGACTTAACACTGAAGCTTTCTTT
-	TRBJ2-1	TRBV6-5	TRBD2	CASSRAGGPVNEQFF	TGTGCCAGCAGCCGAGCGGGAGGGCCGGTCAATGAGCAGTTCTTC
-	TRBJ2-7	TRBV7-9	TRBD1	CASSIQGGSQYF	TGTGCCAGCAGCATACAGGGGGGATCGCAGTACTTC
-	TRBJ1-1	TRBV6-6	-	CASSPPERNTEAFF	TGTGCCAGCAGCCCCCCGGAGAGGAACACTGAAGCTTTCTTT
-	TRBJ2-7	TRBV5-1	-	CASSLEREGNEQYF	TGCGCCAGCAGCTTGGAACGGGAAGGAAACGAGCAGTACTTC
-	TRBJ1-2	TRBV19	-	CASSLTANYGYTF	TGTGCCAGTAGTCTAACGGCTAACTATGGCTACACCTTC
-	TRBJ2-1	TRBV30	-	CAWSVPPRSNEQFF	TGTGCCTGGAGTGTACCCCCAAGGAGCAATGAGCAGTTCTTC
-	TRBJ1-5	TRBV5-6	-	CASSLGGYSNQPQHF	TGTGCCAGCAGCTTGGGCGGGTATAGCAATCAGCCCCAGCATTTT
-	TRBJ1-2	TRBV11-2	TRBD1	CASSLGTGPGGYTF	TGTGCCAGCAGCCTTGGGACAGGACCAGGTGGCTACACCTTC
-	TRBJ2-3	TRBV2	-	CASRPQGLTDTQYF	TGTGCCAGCAGACCACAGGGTTTGACAGATACGCAGTATTTT
-	TRBJ2-1	TRBV6-1	-	CASSEVDTFNEQFF	TGTGCCAGCAGTGAAGTAGACACGTTCAATGAGCAGTTCTTC